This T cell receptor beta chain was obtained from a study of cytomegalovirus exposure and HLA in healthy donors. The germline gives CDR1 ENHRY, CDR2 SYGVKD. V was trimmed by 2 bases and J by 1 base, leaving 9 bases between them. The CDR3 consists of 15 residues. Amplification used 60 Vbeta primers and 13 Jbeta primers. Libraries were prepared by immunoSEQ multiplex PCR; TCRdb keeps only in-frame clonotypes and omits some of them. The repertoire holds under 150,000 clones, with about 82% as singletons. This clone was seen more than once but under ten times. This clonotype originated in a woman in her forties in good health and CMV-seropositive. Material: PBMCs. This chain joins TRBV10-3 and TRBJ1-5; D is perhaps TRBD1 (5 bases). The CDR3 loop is CAISEVGVSNQPQHF. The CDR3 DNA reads TGTGCCATCAGTGAGGTAGGGGTGAGCAATCAGCCCCAGCATTTT.